By sample fraction, the clone carrying this TCR beta chain is medium-sized. What it recognizes is unknown. These data belong to a study of vaccination and CD4 T cells after COVID-19. For the study at large: Overlapping spike peptides of SARS-CoV-2, HCoV-NL63, HCoV-OC43 and HCoV-229E stimulated the cells.

The sample's treatment: roughly 10-day PBMC culture with coronavirus spike peptide pools or control peptides (ViraFEST assay). The collection of CD4+ T cells from the unexposed donor took place before the COVID-19 pandemic (2011-2018). ViraFEST relied on peptide pools to expand antigen-specific T cells; the TCRs were sequenced afterward. A negative selection step was used to isolate CD4+ T cells once culture had run for under 11 days. With SARS-CoV-2 S/N and four cold-coronavirus spikes, unexposed-donor CD4+ T cells were probed, cells permitting. Sequence data for DNA of cultured CD4+ T cells were generated by the Oncomine TCR Beta short-read assay. TCRdb redid the calling of the PCR reads with MiXCR, one entry per CDR3 protein. The data contain 8,900 or so distinct CDR3 sequences, roughly 32% of them seen just once; the ten biggest clones take up 39%. Trimming removed 5 bases at V and 4 bases at J, with 14 bases between. Germline CDR1 reads DFQATT; CDR2 reads SNEGSKA (reference sequence). This CDR3 spans 13 amino acids.

Sequencing was performed on CD4+ T cells from blood, cultured in vitro. This TCR derives from a human donor in good health. V is TRBV20-1 and J is TRBJ1-2, with D possibly TRBD1 on 5 matching bases. CDR3 coding DNA: TGCAGTGCTTACCCGGACAACCTCTATGGCTACACCTTC. It yields the protein CSAYPDNLYGYTF.